A selection of T cell receptor beta chains follows, all from one sample in a study of blood T cell repertoires in COVID-19. The repertoire was sequenced with immunoSEQ multiplex PCR; TCRdb's copy has only in-frame clones and lacks some. The sample yields roughly 120,000 clones, just over 70% seen once. Sequencing used peripheral blood. The receptors stem from a human donor with acute or convalescent COVID-19. The donor label of this sample is uncertain. CDR3s leave out the opening cysteine and the closing phenylalanine or tryptophan.

J gene,V gene,CDR3 protein
TRBJ2-3,TRBV11-3,ASSSQGLALLSSTDTQY
TRBJ1-6,TRBV7-8,ASSPRYTPGQATDNSPLH
TRBJ1-1,TRBV10-1,ASRASRNTEAF
TRBJ2-5,TRBV10-1,ASSESGAQETQY
TRBJ2-3,TRBV6-5,ASMGRRATDTQY
TRBJ2-1,TRBV5-1,ASSLAGLAGGEF
TRBJ1-6,TRBV28,ASSLGQGTRPLH
TRBJ1-5,TRBV6-5,ASSLPDYSNQPQH
TRBJ2-5,TRBV6-6,ASSMTGVDPQY
TRBJ1-1,TRBV4-2,ASSQVQSLNTEAF
TRBJ2-1,TRBV19,ATSDGGSYNEQF
TRBJ1-6,TRBV5-1,ASRWWGFDSPLH
TRBJ1-1,TRBV5-5,ASSSRGFGDTEAF
TRBJ1-2,TRBV7-2,ASSHLTQGQRYGYT
TRBJ1-3,TRBV4-1,ASSQLLRGIGNTIY
TRBJ1-5,TRBV4-2,ASSYDWNQPQH
TRBJ1-3,TRBV5-1,ASSLVPDRLSGNTIY
TRBJ1-4,TRBV2,ASRATGGPNEKLF
TRBJ2-3,TRBV5-1,ASSLAGKVTDTQY
TRBJ1-5,TRBV7-2,ASSLARDQPQH
TRBJ2-5,TRBV5-1,ASGETGGFQETQY
TRBJ1-4,TRBV6-6,ASSYGGVREKLF
TRBJ1-3,TRBV6-5,TSRPGQSSGNTIY
TRBJ2-2,TRBV2,ASTQEDGTGELF
TRBJ1-5,TRBV2,ASTRTGWQPQH
TRBJ2-5,TRBV5-1,ASTPDRGGIQETQY
TRBJ2-5,TRBV7-2,ASSFESKRRETQY
TRBJ1-2,TRBV5-1,ASSQTGDYGYT
TRBJ1-5,TRBV5-1,ASSPGDYSNQPQH
TRBJ1-6,TRBV19,ASTPDRGLSPLH
TRBJ1-5,TRBV6-4,ASSDPSGQGDQPQH
TRBJ1-3,TRBV2,ASSVRNTIY
TRBJ2-5,TRBV4-1,ASSQERQGLRPIGETQY
TRBJ1-1,TRBV19,ASRWGMNTEAF
TRBJ1-2,TRBV29-1,SVATANYGYT
TRBJ2-2,TRBV30,AWVTGRELF
TRBJ1-5,TRBV6-7,ASRRGGAGQPQH
TRBJ1-2,TRBV10-2,ASSQQTDYGYT
TRBJ2-1,TRBV7-6,ASSLGLAGGLPEQF
TRBJ2-2,TRBV5-4,ASSLVQGAGELF
TRBJ1-3,TRBV18,ASSPEGYGNTIY
TRBJ1-5,TRBV19,ASRILTGASNQPQH
TRBJ2-4,TRBV29-1,SASGTSGSIQY
TRBJ1-1,TRBV30,AWSTQVHTEAF
TRBJ2-7,TRBV7-3,ASSATGTHSYEQY
TRBJ2-5,TRBV24-1,ATSDPGLAGVGETQY
TRBJ1-3,TRBV15,ATSQGANTIY
TRBJ1-3,TRBV30,AWEQGFSGNTIY
TRBJ1-1,TRBV5-4,ASSLGQGRTEAF